Presented here are 30 T cell receptor beta chains from one specimen sequenced in a study of cytomegalovirus exposure and HLA in healthy donors. Using immunoSEQ multiplex PCR, the repertoire was profiled, and TCRdb retains in-frame clones only, with some absent. The sample contains around 100,000 clones, roughly 85% of which appear only once. Sequencing used PBMCs. These receptors were collected from a young man in good health and CMV-seropositive.

This chain connects TRBV7-9 to TRBJ2-3; 9 positions match TRBD1. The CDR3 has 15 amino acids. The V segment lost 5 bases and the J segment 4 bases; nucleotides outside the gene matches: 7. Germline V lookup: CDR1 SEHNR, CDR2 FQNEAQ (reference sequence). For the CDR3, the DNA is TGTGCCAGCAGCGCCGGACAGGGGTTCCCAGATACGCAGTATTTT. As protein: CASSAGQGFPDTQYF.

The rearrangement joins TRBV6-5 to TRBJ2-1; 9 bases match TRBD1. CDR3 length equals 14 residues. Losses at the gene ends were 6 bases for V and 8 bases for J; bases not matched to a gene: 8. Per the germline V gene, CDR1 is MNHEY and CDR2 is SVGAGI. CDR3 bases: TGTGCCAGCAGAAAACAGGGGGCTGGGGATGAGCAGTTCTTC. It yields the protein CASRKQGAGDEQFF.

The J gene is TRBJ2-5, the V gene TRBV15, with 7 bases that match TRBD1. Trimming removed 3 bases from V and 1 base from J; junction bases left unmatched: 11. The CDR3 loop spans 17 amino acids. Germline CDR1 reads LNHNV; CDR2 reads YYDKDF (reference sequence). The CDR3, as DNA: TGTGCCACCAGCAGTTCGTTTAATACAGGGGCCCAAGAGACCCAGTACTTC. Protein: CATSSSFNTGAQETQYF.

This rearrangement joins TRBV19 to TRBJ2-1; 12 bases map to TRBD2. The CDR3 has 16 amino acids. With 7 bases clipped from V and 0 bases from J, the junction kept 4 bases outside the gene matches. Germline V gene sequence: CDR1 LNHDA, CDR2 SQIVND (reference sequence). The CDR3 loop is CASTLAGGLSYNEQFF. In nucleotides, the CDR3 is TGTGCCAGTACACTAGCGGGAGGCCTCTCCTACAATGAGCAGTTCTTC.

CDR3 sequence (DNA): TGTGCCAGCAGCTTGAAGGGGGCATACGAGCAGTACGTC. Protein sequence: CASSLKGAYEQYV. This chain links TRBV11-2 with TRBJ2-7, with TRBD1 identical over 7 bases. The germline gives CDR1 SGHAT, CDR2 FQNNGV. With V trimmed by 3 bases and J by 4 bases, 3 bases remained unmatched. This CDR3 spans 13 amino acids.

The chain joins TRBV19 to TRBJ2-5; 7 bases agree with TRBD1. CDR3 size: 13 residues. The junction had 6 bases not matched to a gene; V was cut back by 6 bases and J by 5 bases. Germline V gives CDR1 LNHDA, CDR2 SQIVND (reference sequence). The CDR3 is CASRDTGVETQYF. The CDR3 nucleotides are TGTGCCAGTAGAGACACAGGGGTGGAGACCCAGTACTTC.

This clone was seen a handful of times. This chain connects TRBV19 to TRBJ1-2, with TRBD1 matching 7 bases. J lost 7 bases, V lost 5 bases, and 4 bases had no gene match. The V gene's germline CDR1 is LNHDA and CDR2 SQIVND (reference sequence). There are 12 residues in the CDR3. The CDR3 spells CASSRQGVGYTF. CDR3 DNA sequence: TGTGCCAGTAGTCGGCAGGGGGTTGGCTACACCTTC.

The rearrangement uses TRBV7-8 and TRBJ2-3, with 8 bases identical to TRBD2. This CDR3 spans 14 amino acids. Trimming removed 8 bases from V and 6 bases from J; junction bases left unmatched: 10. The germline CDR1 and CDR2 sequences are SGHVS and FQNEAQ. The CDR3 region is CASRGGSSTDTQYF. Written as DNA, the CDR3 is TGTGCCAGCCGGGGGGGAAGCTCTACGGATACGCAGTATTTT.

The chain joins TRBV27 to TRBJ1-2; 12 nucleotides agree with TRBD1. There are 17 residues in the CDR3. V was clipped by 3 bases and J by 2 bases; unmatched bases: 7. Germline CDR1 and CDR2: MNHEY and SMNVEV (reference sequence). The DNA of the CDR3 is TGTGCCAGCAGTTTCCTCCGGGGACAGGGGGCGAACTATGGCTACACCTTC. It is translated as CASSFLRGQGANYGYTF.

This chain joins TRBV27 and TRBJ2-3, with 9 bases identical to TRBD2. The CDR3 length is 15 residues. Germline V CDR1 and CDR2: MNHEY, SMNVEV (reference sequence). V lost 3 bases and J lost 4; bases outside the gene matches: 5. CDR3 sequence: CASSLIAGEADTQYF. In nucleotides, the CDR3 is TGTGCCAGCAGTTTGATAGCGGGAGAGGCAGATACGCAGTATTTT.

V usage is TRBV19 and J usage is TRBJ1-1, with 8 bases matching TRBD1. From germline, CDR1 is LNHDA and CDR2 SQIVND (reference sequence). The J segment lost 4 bases and the V segment lost 5 bases, leaving 6 bases of the junction unmatched. The CDR3 is made up of 14 amino acids. CDR3 in DNA: TGTGCCAGTAGTGTGGACAGGGAGGGCACTGAAGCTTTCTTT. Amino acids: CASSVDREGTEAFF.

The rearrangement uses TRBV7-9 and TRBJ1-1; D gene uncertain. The CDR3 spans 15 residues. The V end lost 5 bases, the J end lost 3 bases, and 16 bases lay between the germline ends. Germline CDR1 SEHNR, CDR2 FQNEAQ (reference sequence). CDR3 residues: CASSAPGREDTEAFF. The DNA of the CDR3 is TGTGCCAGCAGCGCCCCGGGTCGAGAGGACACTGAAGCTTTCTTT.

V and J are TRBV21-1 and TRBJ2-7; the D call in the table, TRBD1, was not verified against the DNA. TRBV21-1 is assigned pseudogene status. This CDR3 is 14 amino acids long. The CDR3 sequence: CASSRRGDRDEQYV. CDR3 sequence (DNA): TGTGCCAGCAGCAGGAGGGGGGACAGGGACGAGCAGTACGTC.

The chain links TRBV28 to TRBJ1-5, with D maybe TRBD1 (5 bases). Trimming shortened V by 7 bases and J by 4 bases, and 20 bases separated the two germline ends. The CDR3 loop spans 16 amino acids. Germline-derived CDR1 and CDR2 are MDHEN and SYDVKM. The CDR3, as DNA: TGTGCCAGCACCACCGCCACAGTTCGGGGGAATCAGCCCCAGCATTTT. Translation gives CASTTATVRGNQPQHF.

The chain is built from TRBV6-1 and TRBJ2-6; D possibly corresponds to TRBD2 (5 bases). The CDR3 length is 15 residues. Trimming cost V 3 bases and J 1 base, with 7 bases left between them. The germline V gene encodes CDR1 MNHNS and CDR2 SASEGT. The DNA for the CDR3 is TGTGCCAGCAGTGAGGCGGGTTCTGGGGCCAACGTCCTGACTTTC. Protein product: CASSEAGSGANVLTF.

The chain recombines TRBV14 with TRBJ2-1; TRBD2 matches at 12 bases. After removal of 1 base from V and 0 bases from J, the junction contained 7 bases not matched to a gene. Germline CDR1 reads SGHDN; CDR2 reads FVKESK. The length of the CDR3 is 19 residues. The CDR3 DNA is TGTGCCAGCAGCCAAGTCCACCTGACTAGCGGGAGCTCCTACAATGAGCAGTTCTTC. It encodes CASSQVHLTSGSSYNEQFF.

V and J are TRBV5-1 and TRBJ2-3, with 7 bases lining up with TRBD2. Looked up from germline, CDR1 is SGHRS and CDR2 is YFSETQ. This CDR3 contains 17 residues. Trimming took 5 bases from V and 2 from J; bases not matched to a gene: 14. CDR3 protein: CASSSVPGLPPTDTQYF. CDR3 nucleotide sequence: TGCGCCAGCAGTTCCGTACCGGGACTACCCCCCACAGATACGCAGTATTTT. Together with reference TRBV5-1 and TRBJ2-3, the CDR3 gives the full variable domain: KAGVTQTPRYLIKTRGQQVTLSCSPISGHRSVSWYQQTPGQGLQFLFEYFSETQRNKGNFPGRFSGRQFSNSRSEMNVSTLELGDSALYLCASSSVPGLPPTDTQYFGPGTRLTVL.

This clone was observed a single time. V usage is TRBV30 and J usage is TRBJ1-2; the D is unclear. Looked up from germline, CDR1 is GTSNPN and CDR2 is SVGIG (reference sequence). With 5 bases removed from V and 3 bases from J, the gap between germline ends came to 22 bases. This CDR3 spans 16 amino acids. The CDR3 protein is CAWGYYSNQRHYGYTF. Here the CDR3 DNA reads TGTGCCTGGGGCTATTACAGTAATCAAAGGCACTATGGCTACACCTTC.

This clone is a singleton in its sample. The CDR3 DNA is TGTGCCAGCAGTCGACAGGGGTTCTACAATGAGCAGTTCTTC. Its translation: CASSRQGFYNEQFF. The chain employs TRBV2 and TRBJ2-1; 8 bases agree with TRBD1. Germline lookup yields CDR1 SNHLY and CDR2 FYNNEI. V gave up 5 bases and J gave up 3 bases; unmatched junction bases: 3. CDR3 size: 14 residues.

The chain employs TRBV5-1 and TRBJ1-3, with 7 bases that match TRBD1. The CDR3 spans 15 residues. Germline assignment: CDR1 SGHRS and CDR2 YFSETQ. With V trimmed by 2 bases and J by 0 bases, 2 bases remained unmatched. The CDR3 here is CASSFGTASGNTIYF. The CDR3 DNA reads as TGCGCCAGCAGCTTCGGGACAGCCTCTGGAAACACCATATATTTT.

The chain recombines TRBV7-9 with TRBJ1-4; D is unclear. V was trimmed by 5 bases and J by 8 bases, leaving 12 bases between them. Germline V gene sequence: CDR1 SEHNR, CDR2 FQNEAQ (reference sequence). This CDR3 spans 13 amino acids. The CDR3 is CASSLAGREKLFF. For the CDR3, the DNA is TGTGCCAGCAGCCTCGCGGGGAGGGAAAAACTGTTTTTT.

The V call is TRBV28, the J call TRBJ2-7; 8 positions match TRBD1. Unmatched junction bases numbered 14, after V lost 4 bases and J lost 3 bases. From germline, CDR1 is MDHEN and CDR2 SYDVKM. There are 17 residues in the CDR3. CDR3 residues: CASSSMKGRDRIYEQYF. The CDR3 nucleotides read TGTGCCAGCAGTTCCATGAAGGGCCGGGACAGGATCTACGAGCAGTACTTC.

The table lists this clone with a count of one. The gene calls are TRBV19 and TRBJ2-1, with a possible D match to TRBD2 (5 bases). The CDR3 covers 15 residues. Germline V gene data show CDR1 as LNHDA and CDR2 as SQIVND (reference sequence). Trimming stripped 3 bases from V and 3 bases from J, with 12 bases between. The DNA for the CDR3 is TGTGCCAGTAGTATCAGCGGATTATTCTACAATGAGCAGTTCTTC. Its protein product is CASSISGLFYNEQFF. Full variable domain (rest looked up from reference TRBV19 and TRBJ2-1): DGGITQSPKYLFRKEGQNVTLSCEQNLNHDAMYWYRQDPGQGLRLIYYSQIVNDFQKGDIAEGYSVSREKKESFPLTVTSAQKNPTAFYLCASSISGLFYNEQFFGPGTRLTVL.

The rearrangement links TRBV15 to TRBJ1-1, with D uncertain. Trimming removed 1 base at V and 4 bases at J, with 4 bases between. Germline V gene lookup returns CDR1 LNHNV and CDR2 YYDKDF (reference sequence). This CDR3 has 12 amino acids. CDR3 sequence (DNA): TGTGCCACCAGCAGAGTTCTCACTGAAGCTTTCTTT. Residues: CATSRVLTEAFF.

The CDR3 sequence: CASSRQTLALGTLAERKETQYF. The CDR3 coding sequence is TGTGCCAGCTCCAGACAGACCTTGGCATTGGGTACCCTAGCGGAGCGGAAAGAGACCCAGTACTTC. The chain carries TRBV18 and TRBJ2-5; 7 nucleotides line up with TRBD2. V trimming: 6 bases; J trimming: 3 bases; junction bases outside the gene matches: 31. Germline values: CDR1 KGHSH, CDR2 LQKENI. CDR3 size: 22 residues.

The rearrangement joins TRBV2 to TRBJ2-5, with 8 nucleotides matching TRBD2. The CDR3 has 14 amino acids. In germline, CDR1 is SNHLY, CDR2 FYNNEI. V dropped 1 base and J dropped 4; count of bases not matched to a gene: 2. This CDR3 is CASSEGLARETQYF. CDR3 coding DNA: TGTGCCAGCAGTGAAGGACTAGCGAGAGAGACCCAGTACTTC.

This clone was counted a single time. The rearrangement uses TRBV2 and TRBJ1-2; TRBD1 is a possible D gene (5 bases). Trimming cost V 6 bases and J 9 bases, with 11 bases left between them. Germline values: CDR1 SNHLY, CDR2 FYNNEI. The CDR3 has 11 residues. CDR3 sequence reads: CASRDTGRYTF. The CDR3 DNA reads TGTGCCAGCAGAGATACAGGTCGCTACACCTTC.

The genes are TRBV10-3 and TRBJ2-7; 8 bases map to TRBD1. This CDR3 has 12 residues. With V trimmed by 10 bases and J by 4 bases, 6 bases remained unmatched. From germline, CDR1 is ENHRY and CDR2 SYGVKD. As DNA, the CDR3 is TGTGCCACCAACGGACAGGGTTACGAGCAGTACTTC. It yields the protein CATNGQGYEQYF.

This chain links TRBV7-8 with TRBJ2-2; tentatively, D is TRBD1 (5 bases). The CDR3 covers 13 residues. CDR1 is SGHVS and CDR2 is FQNEAQ in the germline V gene. Trimming stripped 1 base from V and 6 bases from J, with 6 bases between. CDR3 in DNA: TGTGCCAGCAGCTTAGAGGGGCCCGGGGAGCTGTTTTTT. Residues: CASSLEGPGELFF.

The chain combines TRBV7-8 with TRBJ2-5, with 9 bases that match TRBD1. This CDR3 comprises 13 residues. The V segment lost 6 bases and the J segment 3 bases; nucleotides outside the gene matches: 2. Germline V lookup: CDR1 SGHVS, CDR2 FQNEAQ. CDR3 protein: CASSRTGEETQYF. The DNA of the CDR3 is TGTGCCAGCAGTCGGACAGGGGAAGAGACCCAGTACTTC.